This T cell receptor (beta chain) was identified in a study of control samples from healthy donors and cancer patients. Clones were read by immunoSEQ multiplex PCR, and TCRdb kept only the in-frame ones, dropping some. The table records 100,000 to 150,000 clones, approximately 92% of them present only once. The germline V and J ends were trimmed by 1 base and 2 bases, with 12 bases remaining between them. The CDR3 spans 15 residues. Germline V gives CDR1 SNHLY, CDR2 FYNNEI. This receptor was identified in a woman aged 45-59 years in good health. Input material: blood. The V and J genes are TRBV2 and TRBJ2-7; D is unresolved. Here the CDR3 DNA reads TGTGCCAGCAGTGAAGGTAGTATAAGGCCCTACGAGCAGTACTTC. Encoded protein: CASSEGSIRPYEQYF.